This T cell receptor (beta chain) was identified in a study of OX40 agonist ivuxolimab in advanced cancers. Study background: Ivuxolimab is an agonistic anti-OX40 (CD134) antibody, and patients were treated with it. The study reported partial responses in three patients: one hepatocellular carcinoma, two cutaneous melanoma. Regarding the study as a whole: CD8+ T cells (on average) carried more expanded clones than CD4+ T cells. At doses 0.1 to 3.0 mg/kg, CD4+ and CD8+ clones expanded.

Details on this clone: Its antigen is undetermined.

V dropped 3 bases and J dropped 2 bases, with 11 bases sitting between them. This CDR3 has 15 amino acids. Germline assignment: CDR1 SEHNR and CDR2 FQNEAQ (reference sequence). Clones were sequenced by immunoSEQ multiplex PCR, and TCRdb holds only the in-frame ones, with some missing. The sample comprises some 130,000 clones, under 95% of which are singletons, and roughly 1% rests with the top ten. The chain couples TRBV7-9 to TRBJ2-4; D is undetermined. Sequenced here: CD4+ or CD8+ T cells sorted from blood, sampled in a trial of the OX40 agonist ivuxolimab. This clonotype originated in an adult with an advanced solid tumor such as melanoma, head and neck, liver or kidney cancer. Here the CDR3 reads CASSFLEQSKNIQYF. The CDR3 nucleotides read TGTGCCAGCAGCTTTCTGGAACAATCCAAAAACATTCAGTACTTC.